This T cell receptor beta chain was captured by sequencing in a study of technical replicates of blood from several donors. Only in-frame clones appear in the TCRdb table, and some are missing; sequencing was by immunoSEQ multiplex PCR. The sample holds around 83,000 clones; nearly 95% are singletons and the top ten take over 0.2%. The V gene's germline CDR1 is SGHTA and CDR2 FQGTGA. Trimming removed 5 bases from V and 4 bases from J; junction bases left unmatched: 10. CDR3 size: 15 residues. This clonotype was sampled from a human donor in good health. Sequences were obtained from T cells isolated from PBMCs. The rearrangement links TRBV7-3 to TRBJ2-7; 8 bases agree with TRBD1. Written as DNA, the CDR3 is TGTGCCAGCAGCGAGCAGGGGACAGGAGTGTACGAGCAGTACTTC. Its translation is CASSEQGTGVYEQYF.